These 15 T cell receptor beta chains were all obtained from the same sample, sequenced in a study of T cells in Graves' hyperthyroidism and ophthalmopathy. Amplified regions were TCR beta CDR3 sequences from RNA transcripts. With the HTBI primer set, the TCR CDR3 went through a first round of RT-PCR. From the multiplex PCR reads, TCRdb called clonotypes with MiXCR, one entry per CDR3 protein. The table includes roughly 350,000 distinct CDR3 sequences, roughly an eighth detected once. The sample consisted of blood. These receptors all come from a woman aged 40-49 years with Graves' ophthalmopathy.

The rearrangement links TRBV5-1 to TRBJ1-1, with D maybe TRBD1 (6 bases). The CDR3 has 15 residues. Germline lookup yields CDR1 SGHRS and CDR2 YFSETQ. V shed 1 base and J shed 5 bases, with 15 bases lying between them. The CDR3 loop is CASSLTGREGTEAFF. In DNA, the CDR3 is TGCGCCAGCAGCTTGACAGGGAGGGAAGGAACTGAAGCTTTCTTT.

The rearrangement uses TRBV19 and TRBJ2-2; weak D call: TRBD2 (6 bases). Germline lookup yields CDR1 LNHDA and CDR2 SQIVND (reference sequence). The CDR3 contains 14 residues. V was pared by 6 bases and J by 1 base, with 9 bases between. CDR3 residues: CASRVRGNTGELFF. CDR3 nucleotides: TGTGCCAGTAGGGTGCGGGGGAACACCGGGGAGCTGTTTTTT.

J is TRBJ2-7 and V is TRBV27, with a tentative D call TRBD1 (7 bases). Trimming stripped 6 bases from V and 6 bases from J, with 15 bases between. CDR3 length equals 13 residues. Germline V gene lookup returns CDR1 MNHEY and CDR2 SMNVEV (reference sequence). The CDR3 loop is CASSPRQGGEQYF. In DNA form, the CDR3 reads TGTGCCAGCAGCCCGAGACAGGGAGGCGAGCAGTACTTC.

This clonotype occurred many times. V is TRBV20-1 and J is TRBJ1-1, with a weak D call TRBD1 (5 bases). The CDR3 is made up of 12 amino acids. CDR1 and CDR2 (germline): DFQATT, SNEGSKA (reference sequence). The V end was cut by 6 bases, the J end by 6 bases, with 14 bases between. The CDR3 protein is CSAAGTGAEAFF. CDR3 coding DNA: TGCAGTGCAGCCGGGACGGGGGCTGAAGCTTTCTTT.

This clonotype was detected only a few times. CDR3 coding DNA: TGTGCCAGCACCTACCCGGGGGTGGACGAGCAGTACTTC. Its translation is CASTYPGVDEQYF. This chain joins TRBV7-9 and TRBJ2-7; TRBD2 is a possible D gene (6 bases). Between the trimmed V and J ends, which lost 7 bases and 5 bases, there was a span of 15 bases. CDR3 size: 13 residues. The germline V gene encodes CDR1 SEHNR and CDR2 FQNEAQ (reference sequence).

CDR3 loop: CASSPRTAYGYTF. CDR3 coding DNA: TGTGCCAGCAGCCCGAGGACGGCCTATGGCTACACCTTC. The gene calls are TRBV11-2 and TRBJ1-2; D unresolved. CDR1 and CDR2 (germline): SGHAT, FQNNGV. V was trimmed by 5 bases and J by 4 bases, leaving 11 bases between them. CDR3 size: 13 residues.

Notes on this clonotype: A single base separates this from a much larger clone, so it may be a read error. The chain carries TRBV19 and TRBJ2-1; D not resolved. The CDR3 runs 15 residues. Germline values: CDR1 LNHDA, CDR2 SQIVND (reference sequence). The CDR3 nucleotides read TGTGCCGGTAGTAGGTTGGATGGGTACTACAATGAGCAGTTCTTC. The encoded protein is CAGSRLDGYYNEQFF.

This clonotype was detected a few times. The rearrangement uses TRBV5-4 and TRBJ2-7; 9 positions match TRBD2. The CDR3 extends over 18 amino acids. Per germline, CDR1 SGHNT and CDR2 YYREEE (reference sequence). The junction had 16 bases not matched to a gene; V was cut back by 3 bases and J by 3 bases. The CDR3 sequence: CASSSEVGRGGLSYEQYF. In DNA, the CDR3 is TGTGCCAGCAGCTCCGAGGTTGGGCGGGGGGGCCTGAGCTACGAGCAGTACTTC.

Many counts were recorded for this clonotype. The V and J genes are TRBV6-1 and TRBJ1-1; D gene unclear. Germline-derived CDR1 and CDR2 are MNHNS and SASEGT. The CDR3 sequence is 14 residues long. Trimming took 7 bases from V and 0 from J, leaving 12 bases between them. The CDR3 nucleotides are TGTGCCAGCAAGTTTCCCAGGCTGAACACTGAAGCTTTCTTT. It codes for CASKFPRLNTEAFF.

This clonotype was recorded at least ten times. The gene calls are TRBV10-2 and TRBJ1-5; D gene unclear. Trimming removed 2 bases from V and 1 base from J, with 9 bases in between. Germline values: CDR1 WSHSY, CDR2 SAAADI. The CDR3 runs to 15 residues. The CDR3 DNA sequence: TGCGCCAGCAGTGAGAGGTTGGGGAGCAATCAGCCCCAGCATTTT. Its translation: CASSERLGSNQPQHF.

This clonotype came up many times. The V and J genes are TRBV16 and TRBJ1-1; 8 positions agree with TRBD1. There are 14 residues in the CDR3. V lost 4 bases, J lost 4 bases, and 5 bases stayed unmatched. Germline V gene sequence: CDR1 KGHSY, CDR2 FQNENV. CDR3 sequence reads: CASSPAGQGTEAFF. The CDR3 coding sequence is TGTGCCAGCAGCCCCGCTGGACAGGGCACTGAAGCTTTCTTT.

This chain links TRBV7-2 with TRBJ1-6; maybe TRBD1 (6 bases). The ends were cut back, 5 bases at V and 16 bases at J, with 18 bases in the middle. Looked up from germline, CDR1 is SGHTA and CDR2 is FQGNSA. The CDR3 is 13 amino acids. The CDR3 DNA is TGTGCCAGCAGCCAGGGGTTGAGGGGACTACTCCACTTT. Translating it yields CASSQGLRGLLHF.

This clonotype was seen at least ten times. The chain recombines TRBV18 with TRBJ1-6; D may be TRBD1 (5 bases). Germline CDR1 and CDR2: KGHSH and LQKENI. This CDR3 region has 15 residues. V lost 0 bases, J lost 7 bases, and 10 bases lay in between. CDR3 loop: CASSPPSGDNSPLHF. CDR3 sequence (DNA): TGTGCCAGCTCACCACCTTCGGGGGACAATTCACCCCTCCACTTT.

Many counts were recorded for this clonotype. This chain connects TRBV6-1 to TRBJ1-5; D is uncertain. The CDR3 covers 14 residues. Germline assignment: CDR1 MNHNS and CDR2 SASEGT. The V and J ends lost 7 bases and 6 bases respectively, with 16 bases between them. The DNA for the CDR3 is TGTGCCAGCACCAAAGGTCCATATAGTCAGCCCCAGCATTTT. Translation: CASTKGPYSQPQHF.

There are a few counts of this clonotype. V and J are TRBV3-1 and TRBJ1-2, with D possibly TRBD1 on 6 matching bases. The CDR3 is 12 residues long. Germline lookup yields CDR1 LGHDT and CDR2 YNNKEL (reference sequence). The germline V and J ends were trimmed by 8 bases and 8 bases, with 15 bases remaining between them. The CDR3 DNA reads TGTGCCAGCCGGGACACCGCCGGCGGCTACACCTTC. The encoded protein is CASRDTAGGYTF.